Listed here are 20 T cell receptor beta chains from one sample, sequenced in a study of T cells in Graves' hyperthyroidism and ophthalmopathy. Amplification yielded TCR beta CDR3 regions, with RNA transcripts as the source. With the HTBI primer set, the TCR CDR3 went through a first round of RT-PCR. TCRdb used MiXCR to reprocess the multiplex PCR reads, holding one entry per CDR3 protein. Of approximately 520,000 distinct CDR3 sequences in the sample, roughly a quarter are singletons; the top ten hold approximately 10%. What was sequenced was blood. These receptors were taken from a woman aged 25 to 45 with Graves' ophthalmopathy.

This clonotype was recorded at least ten times. The rearrangement uses TRBV6-1 and TRBJ1-1; D perhaps matches TRBD1 (6 bases). Trimming left V 6 bases short and J 1 base short, with 15 bases between. This CDR3 is built from 15 residues. Germline V gene lookup returns CDR1 MNHNS and CDR2 SASEGT. The CDR3 here is CASSFDRSQNTEAFF. CDR3 DNA sequence: TGTGCCAGCAGCTTTGACAGGAGCCAGAACACTGAAGCTTTCTTT.

This clonotype has ten or more counts. The rearrangement uses TRBV9 and TRBJ2-7; D perhaps matches TRBD1 (6 bases). V lost 0 bases, J lost 4 bases, and 14 bases lay in between. Germline CDR1 SGDLS, CDR2 YYNGEE. CDR3 length: 15 amino acids. The CDR3 nucleotides are TGTGCCAGCAGCGTAGAGGGGACACCACAATACGAGCAGTACTTC. It codes for CASSVEGTPQYEQYF.

This clonotype was seen repeatedly, ten times or more. J is TRBJ2-7 and V is TRBV3-1; D is perhaps TRBD2 (5 bases). Germline V gene sequence: CDR1 LGHDT, CDR2 YNNKEL (reference sequence). V was shortened by 2 bases and J by 4 bases, with 9 bases between the two germline ends. CDR3 size: 13 residues. This CDR3 reads CASSQSPGYEQYF. The CDR3 DNA sequence: TGTGCCAGCAGCCAAAGCCCGGGGTACGAGCAGTACTTC.

This clonotype appeared a few times. J is TRBJ2-7 and V is TRBV10-3, with TRBD1 matching 9 bases. The junction had 8 bases not matched to a gene; V was cut back by 0 bases and J by 2 bases. The CDR3 totals 17 residues. The germline CDR1 and CDR2 sequences are ENHRY and SYGVKD. Here the CDR3 reads CAISESTRDRAPYEQYF. CDR3 sequence (DNA): TGTGCCATCAGTGAGTCGACCCGGGACAGGGCCCCCTACGAGCAGTACTTC.

This clonotype came up many times. The V call is TRBV6-5, the J call TRBJ1-2, with TRBD1 matching over 10 bases. This CDR3 has 14 residues. Looked up from germline, CDR1 is MNHEY and CDR2 is SVGAGI. V shed 5 bases, J shed 7 bases, and the junction held 7 bases outside the gene matches. CDR3 region: CASSPGQGLGGYTF. The CDR3 DNA reads TGTGCCAGCAGTCCGGGACAGGGGTTGGGTGGCTACACCTTC.

This sequence joins TRBV2 and TRBJ1-6; 8 positions agree with TRBD1. The CDR3 length is 14 residues. Germline lookup yields CDR1 SNHLY and CDR2 FYNNEI. The trim removed 6 bases at V and 4 bases at J, leaving 2 bases unmatched. CDR3 nucleotides: TGTGCCAGCAGGGGACAGGTGTATAATTCACCCCTCCACTTT. Amino acid sequence: CASRGQVYNSPLHF.

This clonotype was recorded many times. The chain uses TRBV18 and TRBJ2-7, with D possibly matching TRBD1 (5 bases). The germline CDR1 and CDR2 sequences are KGHSH and LQKENI. V was pared by 2 bases and J by 0 bases, with 8 bases between. CDR3 length: 14 amino acids. The CDR3 nucleotides are TGTGCCAGCTCACCAGCCGACAGCTCCTACGAGCAGTACTTC. Its protein is CASSPADSSYEQYF.

This clonotype was detected once. A much larger clone sits a single nucleotide away, making a read error possible. The chain recombines TRBV29-1 with TRBJ2-5, with D perhaps matching TRBD2 (5 bases). V was shortened by 2 bases and J by 9 bases, with 16 bases between the two germline ends. Germline CDR1 reads SQVTM; CDR2 reads ANQGSEA. The length of the CDR3 is 13 residues. Here the CDR3 DNA reads TGCAGCGTTGAACGATGGCGCTGGGAGTCCCAGTACTTC. This codes for CSVERWRWESQYF.

In this sample, this clonotype turned up many times. The V and J genes are TRBV6-5 and TRBJ2-7; D remains ambiguous. The germline V and J ends were trimmed by 2 bases and 3 bases, with 17 bases remaining between them. This CDR3 comprises 16 residues. CDR1 and CDR2 from the germline V gene are MNHEY and SVGAGI. The CDR3 loop is CASSYDAGTPVYEQYF. As DNA, the CDR3 is TGTGCCAGCAGTTACGACGCCGGTACTCCTGTCTACGAGCAGTACTTC.

The V and J genes are TRBV6-5 and TRBJ2-7, with a weak D call TRBD1 (5 bases). This CDR3 spans 15 amino acids. Per the germline V gene, CDR1 is MNHEY and CDR2 is SVGAGI. V shed 4 bases and J shed 2 bases, with 15 bases lying between them. CDR3 residues: CASSLSGHQTYEQYF. The CDR3 region has the DNA TGTGCCAGCAGTTTGTCCGGACACCAGACCTACGAGCAGTACTTC.

The rearrangement joins TRBV12-3 or TRBV12-4 to TRBJ1-1; possibly TRBD1 for D (5 bases). The ends were cut back, 6 bases at V and 6 bases at J, with 11 bases in the middle. This CDR3 is built from 12 residues. CDR3 in DNA: TGTGCCAGCAGGCAGGGTGCGGCTGAAGCTTTCTTT. It codes for CASRQGAAEAFF.

In this sample, this clonotype turned up a few times. The chain is built from TRBV5-8 and TRBJ2-5; TRBD1 is a possible D gene (6 bases). Germline CDR1 reads SGHTS; CDR2 reads YDEGEE. V dropped 4 bases and J dropped 1 base, with 11 bases sitting between them. The CDR3 extends over 14 amino acids. In DNA, the CDR3 is TGTGCCAGCAGCGTGGACAGATTCCAAGAGACCCAGTACTTC. Its protein is CASSVDRFQETQYF.

This clonotype was observed a handful of times. A much larger clone differs from this one at a single base, so this may be a read error. V gene TRBV15 combines with J gene TRBJ1-1; the D gene is possibly TRBD1 (5 bases). Germline assignment: CDR1 LNHNV and CDR2 YYDKDF (reference sequence). The length of the CDR3 is 15 residues. CDR3 in DNA: TGTGCCACCAGCAGAGATAGGGGAAAGACCACTGAAGCTTGCTTT. Translating it yields CATSRDRGKTTEACF.

This clonotype was counted ten times or more. This rearrangement joins TRBV12-3 or TRBV12-4 to TRBJ1-5; D uncertain. The CDR3 extends over 14 amino acids. Trimming took off 3 bases at V and 4 bases at J, with 10 bases between the two ends. The CDR3 region has the DNA TGTGCCAGCAGTTTGGGCAGAGAGAATCAGCCCCAGCATTTT. It yields the protein CASSLGRENQPQHF.

The chain links TRBV19 to TRBJ2-5; 7 bases are a match to TRBD1. Germline CDR1 and CDR2: LNHDA and SQIVND (reference sequence). The CDR3 is made up of 16 amino acids. J gave up 2 bases and V 3 bases, and 9 bases lay outside the gene matches. The CDR3 DNA reads TGTGCCAGTAGTATCCTGGGACAGACGAATCAAGAGACCCAGTACTTC. Translation: CASSILGQTNQETQYF.

There are many counts of this clonotype. This chain connects TRBV6-5 to TRBJ2-6; D is unresolved. The CDR3 is 16 amino acids. The V and J ends lost 2 bases and 0 bases respectively, with 8 bases between them. The germline V gene has CDR1 MNHEY and CDR2 SVGAGI. The CDR3 nucleotides read TGTGCCAGCAGTTACGTTCGTAGCTCTGGGGCCAACGTCCTGACTTTC. This encodes CASSYVRSSGANVLTF.

The chain couples TRBV27 to TRBJ2-2; 10 nucleotides align to TRBD1. Germline-derived CDR1 and CDR2 are MNHEY and SMNVEV (reference sequence). The CDR3 contains 17 residues. The ends lost 8 bases at V and 2 bases at J; junction bases unmatched: 11. CDR3 sequence (DNA): TGTGCCAGCCGGGACAGGGGAGGTTGGAGAAACACCGGGGAGCTGTTTTTT. Protein: CASRDRGGWRNTGELFF.

The chain's CDR3 is CATRGQGGETQYF. In nucleotides, the CDR3 is TGTGCCACTAGGGGACAGGGGGGAGAGACCCAGTACTTC. The V gene is TRBV19, the J gene TRBJ2-5, with 11 bases identical to TRBD1. Per the germline V gene, CDR1 is LNHDA and CDR2 is SQIVND (reference sequence). The CDR3 loop spans 13 amino acids. V dropped 10 bases and J dropped 4; count of bases not matched to a gene: 5.

The J gene is TRBJ2-7, the V gene TRBV12-3 or TRBV12-4; D unclear. The CDR3 totals 14 residues. V lost 3 bases and J lost 5, with 14 bases in between. DNA of the CDR3: TGTGCCAGCAGTTTCCCCGGGCGGCACAACGAGCAGTACTTC. This codes for CASSFPGRHNEQYF.

This clonotype was recorded many times. The CDR3 DNA reads as TGTGCCAGCAGTACTCTGACCATTAACTCTGGAAACACCATATATTTT. This gives the protein CASSTLTINSGNTIYF. V usage is TRBV2 and J usage is TRBJ1-3, with D uncertain. Trimming left V 5 bases short and J 0 bases short, with 14 bases between. Per the germline V gene, CDR1 is SNHLY and CDR2 is FYNNEI. The CDR3 consists of 16 residues.